Below, 9 T cell receptor beta chains from the same sample are listed, as sequenced in a study of blood T cell repertoires in COVID-19 (dated by TCRdb to the early 2020s). The library was prepared using the immunoSEQ multiplex PCR assay. TCRdb holds this immuneACCESS table with in-frame rearrangements only. Some clones are missing; in checked studies, unresolved V genes explain under half, and the rest has no known cause. In this sample the table shows roughly 230,000 clones, 80% to 85% of which occur a single time. The ten most abundant clones make up about 3% of the sample. The sequencing input was PBMCs or T cells enriched from blood (not recorded which). The source is a middle-aged man who had recovered from COVID-19.

The genes are TRBV2 and TRBJ2-2; 7 bases fit TRBD2. V lost 7 bases and J lost 6; bases outside the gene matches: 2. The germline gives CDR1 SNHLY, CDR2 FYNNEI. This CDR3 has 12 residues. DNA for the CDR3: TGTGCCAGCAATCGGGGGGCCGGGGAGCTGTTTTTT. Translating it yields CASNRGAGELFF.

Relative to its sample, this clone is medium-sized. The chain recombines TRBV5-4 with TRBJ2-7, with 7 positions matching TRBD1. Germline V gene data show CDR1 as SGHNT and CDR2 as YYREEE (reference sequence). The CDR3 totals 14 residues. V trimming: 5 bases; J trimming: 1 base; junction bases outside the gene matches: 6. The CDR3 spells CASRADRASYEQYF. The CDR3 region has the DNA TGTGCCAGCAGAGCTGACAGGGCATCCTACGAGCAGTACTTC.

The chain combines TRBV27 with TRBJ1-2; 9 bases are shared with TRBD1. Germline CDR1 reads MNHEY; CDR2 reads SMNVEV (reference sequence). There are 15 residues in the CDR3. V lost 2 bases and J lost 2; bases outside the gene matches: 3. Here the CDR3 DNA reads TGTGCCAGCAGTTTACAACAGGGGGCAAACTATGGCTACACCTTC. Translating it yields CASSLQQGANYGYTF.

The V and J genes are TRBV11-3 and TRBJ2-7, with TRBD2 matching over 11 bases. Germline loops: CDR1 SGHNT, CDR2 YENEEA. Trimming at V came to 5 bases and at J to 2 bases, leaving 8 bases not matched to a gene. The CDR3 has 16 residues. CDR3 loop: CASSPEGLAAAYEQYF. The CDR3 nucleotides are TGTGCCAGCAGCCCCGAGGGACTAGCGGCAGCCTACGAGCAGTACTTC.

This chain uses TRBV11-2 with TRBJ1-6, with D possibly being TRBD1 (5 bases). There are 17 residues in the CDR3. Deletions cut 5 bases from V and 2 bases from J, with 16 bases between. Germline CDR1 is SGHAT and CDR2 is FQNNGV. CDR3 bases: TGTGCCAGCAGCCCACCCTCGGGGGGAGCCTATAATTCACCCCTCCACTTT. This encodes CASSPPSGGAYNSPLHF. Full variable domain (rest looked up from reference TRBV11-2 and TRBJ1-6): EAGVAQSPRYKIIEKRQSVAFWCNPISGHATLYWYQQILGQGPKLLIQFQNNGVVDDSQLPKDRFSAERLKGVDSTLKIQPAKLEDSAVYLCASSPPSGGAYNSPLHFGNGTRLTVT.

The chain uses TRBV6-5 and TRBJ2-5; TRBD2 might be the D (6 bases). V lost 8 bases, J lost 3 bases, and 19 bases lay in between. Germline CDR1 MNHEY, CDR2 SVGAGI. CDR3 size: 15 residues. CDR3 bases: TGTGCCAGCCCGCGGCGGCGGCTAGCGAAAGAGACCCAGTACTTC. It is translated as CASPRRRLAKETQYF.

A single count supports this clone. V usage is TRBV12-3 or TRBV12-4 and J usage is TRBJ2-1; TRBD2 matches 7 bases. The CDR3 extends over 13 amino acids. V lost 5 bases, J lost 7 bases, and 5 bases stayed unmatched. The CDR3 DNA reads TGTGCCAGCAGTCTAGGCGGGAGAAATGAGCAGTTCTTC. This codes for CASSLGGRNEQFF.

Written as DNA, the CDR3 is TGTGCCAGCAGCTTGGGTCTAGCGGGGGGGAAGGGTACGCAGTATTTT. It encodes CASSLGLAGGKGTQYF. This sequence joins TRBV5-4 and TRBJ2-3, with TRBD2 identical over 12 bases. Looked up from germline, CDR1 is SGHNT and CDR2 is YYREEE (reference sequence). Losses at the gene ends were 0 bases for V and 8 bases for J; bases not matched to a gene: 7. The CDR3 totals 16 residues. Using reference TRBV5-4 and TRBJ2-3 for the parts outside the CDR3, the full variable domain is ETGVTQSPTHLIKTRGQQVTLRCSSQSGHNTVSWYQQALGQGPQFIFQYYREEENGRGNFPPRFSGLQFPNYSSELNVNALELDDSALYLCASSLGLAGGKGTQYFGPGTRLTVL.

A remark on this clone: The same CDR3 is also encoded by other DNA sequences in this sample. The chain recombines TRBV12-3 or TRBV12-4 with TRBJ1-1, with unresolved D. CDR3 length: 13 residues. V was pared by 4 bases and J by 0 bases, with 6 bases between. CDR3 amino acids: CASSYGVNTEAFF. The DNA of the CDR3 is TGTGCCAGCAGTTACGGGGTGAACACTGAAGCTTTCTTT.